The present TCR beta chain was sequenced within a study of T cells in Graves' hyperthyroidism and ophthalmopathy. Across the whole study: Any treatment followed the collection of peripheral blood at initial diagnosis.

This clonotype was counted ten times or more. Its antigen remains unidentified. Authors of the study amplified TCR beta CDR3 regions from RNA transcripts. The HTBI primer set drove a first-round RT-PCR of the TCR CDR3. TCRdb recomputed calls from the multiplex PCR reads with MiXCR, one row per CDR3 protein. The sample carries 330,000 or so distinct CDR3 sequences, about a sixth recorded once. Ophthalmopathy cases met thresholds of Clinical Activity Score at least 3, NOSPECS grade at least 4 and duration under 3 months. Broader study findings: A model built on 13 V-J features separated ophthalmopathy from stable hyperthyroidism. Expanded thyroid clonotypes (above 0.001) were mostly also found in blood.

This CDR3 is built from 15 residues. Deletions cut 6 bases from V and 2 bases from J, with 14 bases between. Looked up from germline, CDR1 is SNHLY and CDR2 is FYNNEI. The clonotype originates from a woman aged 40 to 50 with Graves' ophthalmopathy. Sequences were obtained from blood. V is TRBV2 and J is TRBJ1-5; perhaps TRBD1 as D (5 bases). CDR3 nucleotide sequence: TGTGCCAGCAGAGCAGACAGATCTGGCAATCAGCCCCAGCATTTT. The encoded protein is CASRADRSGNQPQHF.